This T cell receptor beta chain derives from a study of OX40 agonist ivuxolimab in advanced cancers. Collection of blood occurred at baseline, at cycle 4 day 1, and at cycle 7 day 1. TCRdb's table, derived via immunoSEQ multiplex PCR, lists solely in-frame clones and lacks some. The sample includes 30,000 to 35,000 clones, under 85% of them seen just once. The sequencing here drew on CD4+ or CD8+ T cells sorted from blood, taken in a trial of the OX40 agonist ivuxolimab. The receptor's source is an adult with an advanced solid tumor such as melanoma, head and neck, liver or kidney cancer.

The CDR3 loop reads CASSWDIDTGELFF. CDR3 sequence (DNA): TGTGCCAGCAGTTGGGACATCGACACCGGGGAGCTGTTTTTT. The genes are TRBV6-1 and TRBJ2-2; TRBD1 is a possible D gene (6 bases). Germline CDR1 is MNHNS and CDR2 is SASEGT. The length of the CDR3 is 14 residues. Between the trimmed V and J ends, which lost 5 bases and 3 bases, there was a span of 10 bases.